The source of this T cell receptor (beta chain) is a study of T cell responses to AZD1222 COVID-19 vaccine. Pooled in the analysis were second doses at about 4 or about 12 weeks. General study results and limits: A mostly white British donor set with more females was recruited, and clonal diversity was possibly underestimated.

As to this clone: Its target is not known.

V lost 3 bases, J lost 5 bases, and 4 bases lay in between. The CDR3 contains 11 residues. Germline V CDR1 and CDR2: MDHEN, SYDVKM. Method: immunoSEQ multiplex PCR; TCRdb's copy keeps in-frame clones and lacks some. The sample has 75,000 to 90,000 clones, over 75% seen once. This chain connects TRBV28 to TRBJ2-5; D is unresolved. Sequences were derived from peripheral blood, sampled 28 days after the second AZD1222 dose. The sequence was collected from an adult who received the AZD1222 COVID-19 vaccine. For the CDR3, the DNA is TGTGCCAGCAGTTTTGAGGAGACCCAGTACTTC. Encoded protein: CASSFEETQYF. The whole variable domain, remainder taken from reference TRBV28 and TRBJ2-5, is DVKVTQSSRYLVKRTGEKVFLECVQDMDHENMFWYRQDPGLGLRLIYFSYDVKMKEKGDIPEGYSVSREKKERFSLILESASTNQTSMYLCASSFEETQYFGPGTRLLVL.